The clone carrying this TCR beta chain was counted only a few times. This sample was taken from a study of human T cells and chemical hapten exposure. TCRdb used MiXCR to reprocess the RACE reads, holding one entry per CDR3 protein. Here the sample spans about 62,000 distinct CDR3 sequences, roughly 6.7% being singletons. CDR3 length: 17 residues. CDR1 SEHNR and CDR2 FQNEAQ come from the germline V gene (reference sequence). The ends were cut back, 3 bases at V and 4 bases at J, with 19 bases in the middle. Described time point: pre-sensitization, week 0. Treatment defined: therapeutic diphenylcyclopropenone sensitization with weekly scalp DPC.

The rearrangement joins TRBV7-9 to TRBJ2-1, with D perhaps matching TRBD1 (6 bases). This TCR derives from a woman aged 25 to 39 with alopecia areata. Some clones in this sample may be carry-over from other donors' samples. The input for sequencing was whole blood, taken in connection with sensitization to the hapten diphenylcyclopropenone (DPC). DNA of the CDR3: TGTGCCAGCAGCTTTCGGCCCGGACAGTCCTTATACAATGAGCAGTTCTTC. It is translated as CASSFRPGQSLYNEQFF.